The clone carrying this T cell receptor beta chain showed up many times. What it binds is not known. Here immunoSEQ multiplex PCR was the method, and the copy in TCRdb shows in-frame clones only, minus some. The sample is made up of 13,000 or so clones, none counted only once. CDR1 and CDR2 (germline): SEHNR, FQNEAQ (reference sequence). Deletions cut 1 base from V and 4 bases from J, with 7 bases between. There are 13 residues in the CDR3. This sample stems from a study of T cells after posttransplantation cyclophosphamide. Overall study results and limits: Blood and skin or GI T cell repertoires showed limited TRB overlap. After PTCy, TRB diversity resembled that of CNI/methotrexate controls.

The specimen was PBMCs. The gene calls are TRBV7-9 and TRBJ1-2; no firm D call. This TCR was recovered from a woman in her forties in good health, CMV-negative, and a related stem cell transplant donor. The CDR3 DNA sequence: TGTGCCAGCAGCTTAGAACGGTCCTATGGCTACACCTTC. It specifies CASSLERSYGYTF.